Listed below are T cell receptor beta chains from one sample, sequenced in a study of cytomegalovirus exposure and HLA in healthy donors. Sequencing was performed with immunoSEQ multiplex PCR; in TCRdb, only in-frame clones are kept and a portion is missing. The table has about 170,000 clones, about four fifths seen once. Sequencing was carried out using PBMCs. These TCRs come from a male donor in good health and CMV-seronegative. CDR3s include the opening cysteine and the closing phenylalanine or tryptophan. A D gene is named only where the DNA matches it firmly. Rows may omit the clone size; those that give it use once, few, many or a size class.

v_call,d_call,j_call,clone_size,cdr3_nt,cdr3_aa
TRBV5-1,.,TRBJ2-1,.,TGCGCCAGCAGCTTGGCGGTACAGGCCCCGTACAATGAGCAGTTCTTC,CASSLAVQAPYNEQFF
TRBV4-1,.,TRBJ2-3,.,TGCGCCAGCAGCCAAGTCTTACTAGCCACAGATACGCAGTATTTT,CASSQVLLATDTQYF
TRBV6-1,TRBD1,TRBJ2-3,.,TGTGCCACCCCGACAGGGATCACAGATACGCAGTATTTT,CATPTGITDTQYF
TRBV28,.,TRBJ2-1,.,TGTGCCAGCAGTTCCACTCTAGGAATAGGGGTTACCAATGAGCAGTTCTTC,CASSSTLGIGVTNEQFF
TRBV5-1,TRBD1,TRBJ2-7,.,TGCGCCAGCAGCCCCCCCGGACAGGGGGGCTACGAGCAGTACTTC,CASSPPGQGGYEQYF
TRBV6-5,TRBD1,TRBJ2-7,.,TGTGCCAGCAGCCGACAGGGAACCGTCTACGAGCAGTACTTC,CASSRQGTVYEQYF
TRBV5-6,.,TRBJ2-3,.,TGTGCCAGCAGCTTAGGGAGGCAGTCTATCACAGATACGCAGTATTTT,CASSLGRQSITDTQYF
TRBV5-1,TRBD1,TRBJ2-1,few,TGCGCCAGCAGCTCAAACCACCGGGACAGGGGGGTGGATGAGCAGTTCTTC,CASSSNHRDRGVDEQFF
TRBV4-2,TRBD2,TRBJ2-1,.,TGTGCCAGCAGCCAAGAATCAGAGGTGGCGGGAGGGCCGGTGCTCTTC,CASSQESEVAGGPVLF
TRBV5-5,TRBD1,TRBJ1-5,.,TGTGCCAGCAGCCTTGGACAGGTACGTCAGCCCCAGCATTTT,CASSLGQVRQPQHF
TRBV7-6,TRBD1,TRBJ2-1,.,TGTGCCAGCAGCTTATGGGGTCAGGGGGCGTACAATGAGCAGTTCTTC,CASSLWGQGAYNEQFF
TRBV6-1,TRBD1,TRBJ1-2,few,TGTGCCAGCAGTGACACCCGAGGGACAGGGATTTTGCATGGCTACACCTTC,CASSDTRGTGILHGYTF
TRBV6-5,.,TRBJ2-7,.,TGTGCCAGCAGTTACAGTCAGGGCGGCTCCTACGAGCAGTACTTC,CASSYSQGGSYEQYF
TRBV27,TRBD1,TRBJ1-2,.,TGTGCCAGCCCAATCGGGGACAGGGGGCCGGTAATAGGGGGCTACACCTTC,CASPIGDRGPVIGGYTF
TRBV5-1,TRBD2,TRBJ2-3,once,TGCGCCAGCAGCTTTCTGTGGGAGGGAGGTACAGATACGCAGTATTTT,CASSFLWEGGTDTQYF
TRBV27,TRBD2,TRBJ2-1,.,TGTGCCAGCAGTCCGCGACTAGCGGTGCATAATGAGCAGTTCTTC,CASSPRLAVHNEQFF
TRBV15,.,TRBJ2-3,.,TGTGCCACCAGCAGAGGGGGCAGGAGCACAGATACGCAGTATTTT,CATSRGGRSTDTQYF
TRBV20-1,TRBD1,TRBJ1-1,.,TGCAGTGCTAGACCACAGGGGGTAGCTTTCTTT,CSARPQGVAFF
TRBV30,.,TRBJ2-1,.,TGTGCCTGGAGCGGACAGTACAATGAGCAGTTCTTC,CAWSGQYNEQFF
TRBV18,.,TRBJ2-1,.,TGTGCCAGCTCACCATTCACAGACAATGAGCAGTTCTTC,CASSPFTDNEQFF
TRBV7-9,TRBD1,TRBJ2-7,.,TGTGCCAGCAGCTCGGGACAGGGGAGCTCCTACGAGCAGTACTTC,CASSSGQGSSYEQYF
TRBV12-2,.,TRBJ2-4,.,TGTGCAAGTCGGGACAGGACAGGCAAAAACATTCAGTACTTC,CASRDRTGKNIQYF
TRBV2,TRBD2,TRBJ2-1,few,TGTGCCAGCAGCCCCGGGACTAACGTGGGCAATGAGCAGTTCTTC,CASSPGTNVGNEQFF
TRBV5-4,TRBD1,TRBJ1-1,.,TGTGCCAGCAGCTTGAGACAGGGGGCTTACACTGAAGCTTTCTTT,CASSLRQGAYTEAFF